The clone carrying this T cell receptor beta chain was observed a handful of times. Its antigen is undetermined. Per the germline V gene, CDR1 is SGHRS and CDR2 is YFSETQ. V dropped 1 base and J dropped 2 bases, with 10 bases sitting between them. The CDR3 covers 15 residues. Sequencing was designed to attain a depth spanning 1 in 200,000 to 1 in 1 million T cells. This table comes from immunoSEQ multiplex PCR, and its TCRdb copy is limited to in-frame clones, with some not included. The table records under 200,000 clones, roughly four fifths of them present only once. These data belong to a study of cytotoxic CD8 clonotypes in ibrutinib-treated CLL. Study summary: Response sampling came at median approximately twelve months of treatment, ranging about 6 to 36 months. Findings and caveats of the study: Clonality measured at baseline exceeded age-matched healthy donors, tracking circulating CD8+ T-cell counts. Sampling times (in sustained-remission versus progressing patients) were not the same.

The source of this sequence is a human donor with chronic lymphocytic leukemia. Sequenced material: PBMCs, taken after 24 months of ibrutinib treatment. This chain joins TRBV5-1 and TRBJ1-3; D is ambiguous. The CDR3 protein is CASSLLGQTGNTIYF. The CDR3 nucleotides are TGCGCCAGCAGCTTGTTGGGTCAGACTGGAAACACCATATATTTT. The full variable domain, rest sourced from reference TRBV5-1 and TRBJ1-3, is KAGVTQTPRYLIKTRGQQVTLSCSPISGHRSVSWYQQTPGQGLQFLFEYFSETQRNKGNFPGRFSGRQFSNSRSEMNVSTLELGDSALYLCASSLLGQTGNTIYFGEGSWLTVV.